A selection of T cell receptor beta chains follows, all from one sample in a study of T cell responses to AZD1222 COVID-19 vaccine. Assay used: immunoSEQ multiplex PCR; TCRdb lists only in-frame clones, some missing. The sample includes more than 150,000 clones, approximately 91% of them seen just once. Sequencing was performed on peripheral blood, taken on day 0 of AZD1222 vaccination. The receptor source for this set is an adult in good health. Both conserved end residues are trimmed from each CDR3. Clone size is shown for a subset of rows, as once, few, many or a class of expanded clone.

clone_size v_call cdr3_aa
- TRBV7-2 ASSLSGRTDGETQY
- TRBV5-1 ASSPRADPNYGYT
- TRBV5-1 ASSPWGNEQF
few TRBV6-5 ASKGGAYNSPLH
- TRBV7-9 ASSPGLGETQY
- TRBV4-2 ASSYSGGMGYEQY
- TRBV19 ASSIGRGSSNQPQH
- TRBV5-1 ASSQRGGANVLT
- TRBV15 ATSKRGGLDGYT
- TRBV27 ASSLFIPLSPGAGGDGELF
- TRBV5-1 ASSLQGPGGGETQY
- TRBV28 ASSLIRSPLH
once TRBV15 ATSRDGRGGGTGELF
- TRBV9 ASSRTHSTDTQY
few TRBV6-2/TRBV6-3 ASSGWTGSFTDTQY
once TRBV7-3 ASSLTWGTYNEQF
- TRBV5-1 ASSLGGTGETQY
- TRBV5-4 ASSEDSAGTIY
- TRBV5-1 ASSKEGQGARVTPFREHEQF
- TRBV27 ASSLGGTDLYGYT
- TRBV5-5 ASSLWFMEGVNTEAF
- TRBV27 ASSPIAGFADTQY
- TRBV6-5 ASTDRVASEAF
- TRBV5-1 ASSFGQNTEAF
once TRBV6-6 ASSDDGTLHGYT
- TRBV19 ASRGDRDRRLTDTQY
- TRBV28 ASSRGLAVSYEQY
- TRBV28 ASSPLQGARVNEQF
- TRBV15 ATSRARTGFADTQY
- TRBV6-5 ASSYGGRVREAF
- TRBV2 ASSEAGGSREAQPQH
- TRBV5-4 ASSWGGTSSYEQY
- TRBV6-1 ASSATGGALDHQPQH
- TRBV7-2 ASSLVGGGALGDTQY
- TRBV27 ASSLYPGLGTEAF
- TRBV19 ASSMWQGGTEAF
- TRBV7-8 ASSLVYTKINKYEQY
once TRBV2 ASSVTGALYEQY
- TRBV4-3 AGSQDRSVVTQY
- TRBV27 ASSPSPGTGAYEQY
- TRBV5-1 ASSLVTDNTEAF
- TRBV18 ASSPIQLGINEKLF
- TRBV5-1 ASSLQGADTQY
- TRBV9 ASSVGLNNQPQH
- TRBV9 ASSREGYGEKLF
- TRBV3-1/TRBV3-2 ASRPGAMGNEQF
- TRBV5-1 ASSATKNTEAF
- TRBV4-2 ASSQEVIGDSTYEQY
- TRBV7-3 ASSPTSGSNTGELF
once TRBV7-9 ASSLDLGVNNEQF
- TRBV28 ASSLYSGSGLDEQY
- TRBV18 ASSPPGTDYGYT
once TRBV19 ASTSLAGSNEQF
- TRBV7-9 ASSSTGETGSPLH
- TRBV4-3 ASSQTGAASPLH